This T cell receptor (beta chain) was observed in a study of T cell repertoires in cytomegalovirus infection. On the study more broadly: Carrying CMV and the relevant HLA type showed in public TCR beta signatures. Study-wide findings and caveats: Across the ex vivo response, the dominant clonotypes were HLA-C-restricted CMV-specific TCR beta clonotypes. Carriage of CMV together with the relevant HLA was identifiable through cumulative public TCR beta family frequency.

Concerning this clonotype itself: Antigen unknown.

Germline loops: CDR1 LGHNA, CDR2 YSLEER. This CDR3 comprises 16 residues. The V gene end was trimmed by 4 bases and the J gene end by 0 bases; junction bases not matched to a gene: 5. TCRdb ran MiXCR on the reads and lists one entry per CDR3 protein. The table has about 530,000 distinct CDR3 sequences, about 26% seen once. The V and J genes are TRBV4-3 and TRBJ2-3, with TRBD2 identical over 9 bases. The sample consisted of PBMCs. The receptor comes from a human donor in good health (CMV status not recorded). Some clones in this sample may be carry-over from other donors' samples. The DNA for the CDR3 is TGCGCCAGCAGCCGAACACTAGCGGGTAGCACAGATACGCAGTATTTT. Amino acids: CASSRTLAGSTDTQYF.